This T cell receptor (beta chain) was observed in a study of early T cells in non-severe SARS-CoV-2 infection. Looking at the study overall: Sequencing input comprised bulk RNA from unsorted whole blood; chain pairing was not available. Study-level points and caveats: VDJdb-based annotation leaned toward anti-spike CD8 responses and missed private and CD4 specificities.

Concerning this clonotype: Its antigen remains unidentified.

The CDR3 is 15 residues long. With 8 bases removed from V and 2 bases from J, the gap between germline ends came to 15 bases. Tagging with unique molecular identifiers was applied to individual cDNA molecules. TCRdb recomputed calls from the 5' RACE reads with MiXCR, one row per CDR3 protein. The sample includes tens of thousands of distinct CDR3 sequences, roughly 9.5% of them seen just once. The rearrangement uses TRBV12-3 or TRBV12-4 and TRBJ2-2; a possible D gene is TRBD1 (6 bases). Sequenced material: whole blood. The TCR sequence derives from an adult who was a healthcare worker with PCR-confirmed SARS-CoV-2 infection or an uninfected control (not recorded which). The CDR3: CASGPADRNTGELFF. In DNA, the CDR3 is TGTGCCAGCGGGCCCGCGGACAGAAACACCGGGGAGCTGTTTTTT.